These 15 T cell receptor beta chains were sequenced from one sample in a study of molecular identifiers for immune sequencing clone quantification. TCRdb re-derived calls from the PCR reads in MiXCR, one entry per CDR3 protein. This sample has 50,000 to 75,000 distinct CDR3 sequences; 19% occur once, and the top ten carry 1.4%. The sample taken for sequencing was naive CD8+ T cells from blood, with Jurkat cell RNA spiked in. The sample's subset: FACS-sorted CD8+CD4-CCR7+CD45RA+ naive T cells. These receptors were obtained from a human donor in good health. Some libraries in this study had Jurkat cell RNA spiked in.

This clonotype was seen more than once but under ten times. This clone may be a read error of a much larger clone one base away. The chain couples TRBV4-1 to TRBJ1-4, with 12 bases aligning to TRBD1. This CDR3 has 15 amino acids. Per the germline V gene, CDR1 is MGHRA and CDR2 is YSYEKL. CDR3 DNA sequence: TGCGCCAGCAGCCAGGGCGGGACAGGGGGCGAAAAACTGTGTTTT. Translation: CASSQGGTGGEKLCF.

In regard to this clonotype: A read error may be the cause here, since a much bigger clone is one base away. V and J are TRBV3-1 and TRBJ2-1; no clear D. The V and J ends lost 1 base and 0 bases respectively, with 13 bases between them. This CDR3 spans 17 amino acids. Looked up from germline, CDR1 is LGHDT and CDR2 is YNNKEL (reference sequence). DNA of the CDR3: TGTGCCAGCAGCCAAGTGCAGGCGCCGGGCTCCTACAATGAGCAGTTCTTC. This codes for CASSQVQAPGSYNEQFF.

A word on this clonotype: A much larger clone lies one base from this, so it may be a read error. Since the CDR3 does not end with the conserved phenylalanine or tryptophan, this likely comes from a read error. This chain uses TRBV12-5 with TRBJ1-1; D perhaps matches TRBD1 (5 bases). V was pared by 7 bases and J by 5 bases, with 11 bases between. The CDR3 covers 12 residues. Germline V gene sequence: CDR1 LGHNT, CDR2 FRNRAP. The DNA for the CDR3 is TGTGCTAGTGTCCAGGGAAATACTGAAGCTTTCTCT. Amino acid sequence: CASVQGNTEAFS.

A remark on this clonotype: This may arise from a read error, as a much more abundant clone is one base away. The chain carries TRBV7-6 and TRBJ2-5; tentative D call: TRBD1 (5 bases). The CDR3 is 14 amino acids. V was shortened by 3 bases and J by 4 bases, with 12 bases between the two germline ends. CDR1 is SGHVS and CDR2 is FNYEAQ in the germline V gene. The CDR3 spells CASSFLKGRETQYF. CDR3 DNA sequence: TGTGCCAGCAGCTTCCTAAAGGGGCGAGAGACCCAGTACTTC.

In its sample, this clonotype was seen many times. The chain links TRBV30 to TRBJ2-7; D is perhaps TRBD2 (6 bases). Germline loops: CDR1 GTSNPN, CDR2 SVGIG (reference sequence). The CDR3 covers 15 residues. Deletions cut 1 base from V and 3 bases from J, with 16 bases between. The CDR3 bases are TGTGCCTGGAGTGGAGGGGTAGCGGCCCACTACGAGCAGTACTTC. Its protein product is CAWSGGVAAHYEQYF.

This clonotype was detected many times. This chain links TRBV28 with TRBJ1-2; no reliable D call. The CDR3 spans 15 residues. Germline loops: CDR1 MDHEN, CDR2 SYDVKM. V lost 1 base to trimming and J lost 3 bases, with 12 bases between them. This CDR3 is CASSLFGEGDYGYTF. CDR3 nucleotides: TGTGCCAGCAGTTTATTTGGGGAAGGAGACTATGGCTACACCTTC.

This clonotype was found many times. The chain couples TRBV7-9 to TRBJ2-3; TRBD1 agrees at 7 bases. Germline lookup yields CDR1 SEHNR and CDR2 FQNEAQ (reference sequence). The CDR3 is 16 residues long. Trimming removed 5 bases from V and 0 bases from J; junction bases left unmatched: 8. In DNA, the CDR3 is TGTGCCAGCAGCCCTAGGACAGGTTCTAGCACAGATACGCAGTATTTT. As protein: CASSPRTGSSTDTQYF.

The V and J genes are TRBV15 and TRBJ1-1; D not certain. Germline CDR1 and CDR2: LNHNV and YYDKDF (reference sequence). Trimming took off 5 bases at V and 6 bases at J, with 13 bases between the two ends. The CDR3 runs 13 residues. The CDR3 protein is CATSGGLGAEAFF. The CDR3 nucleotides are TGTGCCACCAGCGGTGGGTTAGGCGCTGAAGCTTTCTTT.

This clonotype was picked up one time. This may be a read error: a much more frequent sequence differs by one nucleotide. This chain links TRBV5-5 with TRBJ2-7, with 8 bases aligning to TRBD1. Germline V gene data show CDR1 as SGHKS and CDR2 as YYEKEE (reference sequence). The CDR3 is 16 amino acids. Unmatched junction bases numbered 9, after V lost 0 bases and J lost 4 bases. CDR3 DNA: TGTGCCAGCAGCTTGGCCGTGGGACAGGTCAGATACGAGCAGTACTTC. Its protein is CASSLAVGQVRYEQYF.

The sample holds many counts of this clonotype. This chain uses TRBV11-3 with TRBJ2-2; a possible D gene is TRBD2 (6 bases). The CDR3 covers 15 residues. Germline V gene lookup returns CDR1 SGHNT and CDR2 YENEEA. Trimming stripped 6 bases from V and 3 bases from J, with 14 bases between. The CDR3 reads CASSPRGLYTGELFF. The CDR3 DNA is TGTGCCAGCAGTCCCCGGGGGTTATACACCGGGGAGCTGTTTTTT.

This clonotype was detected ten times or more. This chain connects TRBV2 to TRBJ2-7, with D tentatively TRBD2 (6 bases). Germline CDR1 and CDR2: SNHLY and FYNNEI. V gave up 7 bases and J gave up 3 bases, with 19 bases separating them. This CDR3 spans 15 amino acids. The CDR3 nucleotides read TGTGCCAGCATTCGATCGGGGGAGACGGACTACGAGCAGTACTTC. Its protein product is CASIRSGETDYEQYF.

This clonotype is medium-sized in the sample. The chain carries TRBV30 and TRBJ1-1; a possible D gene is TRBD1 (6 bases). Trimming cost V 3 bases and J 1 base, with 15 bases left between them. The germline gives CDR1 GTSNPN, CDR2 SVGIG (reference sequence). CDR3 length: 15 amino acids. The CDR3 here is CAWSPGAGWNTEAFF. In DNA, the CDR3 is TGTGCCTGGAGCCCGGGGGCAGGCTGGAACACTGAAGCTTTCTTT.

In its sample, this clonotype was seen many times. This chain joins TRBV28 and TRBJ1-1, with D tentatively TRBD1 (5 bases). The CDR3 has 16 residues. V lost 6 bases to trimming and J lost 0 bases, with 17 bases between them. Per germline, CDR1 MDHEN and CDR2 SYDVKM. The CDR3 loop is CASRLPGPTMNTEAFF. The CDR3 nucleotides are TGTGCCAGCAGGCTTCCGGGGCCAACTATGAACACTGAAGCTTTCTTT.

This clonotype was observed at least ten times. The V and J genes are TRBV7-2 and TRBJ2-7, with no clear D. Trimming cost V 6 bases and J 0 bases, with 12 bases left between them. Germline V CDR1 and CDR2: SGHTA, FQGNSA. This CDR3 is 14 amino acids long. CDR3 amino acids: CASRQVESSYEQYF. Here the CDR3 DNA reads TGTGCCAGCAGGCAGGTTGAAAGCTCCTACGAGCAGTACTTC.

Points on this clonotype: This may stem from a read error, because a much larger clone lies one nucleotide away. This chain uses TRBV20-1 with TRBJ1-1; TRBD1 matches at 11 bases. V dropped 7 bases and J dropped 3; count of bases not matched to a gene: 4. This CDR3 has 13 residues. CDR1 and CDR2 (germline): DFQATT, SNEGSKA (reference sequence). Here the CDR3 reads CSVKGQGDTEAFF. Written as DNA, the CDR3 is TGCAGTGTTAAGGGACAGGGGGACACTGAAGCTTTCTTT.